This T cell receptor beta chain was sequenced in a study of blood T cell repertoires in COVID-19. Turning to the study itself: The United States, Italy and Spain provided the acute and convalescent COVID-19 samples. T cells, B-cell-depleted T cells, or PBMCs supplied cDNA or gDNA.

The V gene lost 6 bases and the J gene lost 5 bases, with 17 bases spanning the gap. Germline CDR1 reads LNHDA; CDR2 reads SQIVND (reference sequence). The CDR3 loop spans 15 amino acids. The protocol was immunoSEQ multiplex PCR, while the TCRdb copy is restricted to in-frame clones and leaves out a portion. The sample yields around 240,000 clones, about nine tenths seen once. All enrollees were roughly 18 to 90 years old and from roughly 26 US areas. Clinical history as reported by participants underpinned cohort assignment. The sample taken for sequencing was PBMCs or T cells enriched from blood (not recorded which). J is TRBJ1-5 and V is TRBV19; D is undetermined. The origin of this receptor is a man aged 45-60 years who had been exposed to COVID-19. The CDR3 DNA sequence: TGTGCCAGTAGCTCGATTGTCCGGGGAGATCAGCCCCAGCATTTT. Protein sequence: CASSSIVRGDQPQHF.